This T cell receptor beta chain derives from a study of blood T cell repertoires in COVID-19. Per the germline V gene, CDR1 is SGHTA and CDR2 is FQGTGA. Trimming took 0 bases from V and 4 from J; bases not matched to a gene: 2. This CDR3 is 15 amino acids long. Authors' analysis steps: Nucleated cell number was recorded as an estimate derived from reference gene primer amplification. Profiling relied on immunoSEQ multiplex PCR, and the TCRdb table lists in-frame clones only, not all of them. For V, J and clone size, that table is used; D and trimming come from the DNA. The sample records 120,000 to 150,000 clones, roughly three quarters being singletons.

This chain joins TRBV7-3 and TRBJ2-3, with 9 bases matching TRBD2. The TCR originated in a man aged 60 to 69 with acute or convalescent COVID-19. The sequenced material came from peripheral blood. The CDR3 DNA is TGTGCCAGCAGCTTAACTAGCGGGAGCGCAGATACGCAGTATTTT. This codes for CASSLTSGSADTQYF.